The rows below give T cell receptor beta chains drawn from one sample of a study of blood T cell repertoires in COVID-19. The assay was immunoSEQ multiplex PCR, and TCRdb's table has in-frame clones only and misses some. The table has roughly 390,000 clones, more than 75% seen once. The specimen sequenced was peripheral blood. All receptors derive from a woman aged 30 to 39 with COVID-19, enrolled during active disease. CDR3s include the opening cysteine and the closing phenylalanine or tryptophan. D genes are given only for firm matches. Some rows mark clone size as missing; the rest say once, few, many or name a class of expanded clone.

d_gene	v_gene	abundance	j_gene	CDR3nt	CDR3aa
.	TRBV6-6	.	TRBJ2-1	TGTGCCAGCAGTTCGCAGGTGGGCTCCTACAATGAGCAGTTCTTC	CASSSQVGSYNEQFF
TRBD1	TRBV6-4	.	TRBJ2-3	TGTGCCAGCAGTGACGGGCAGGGGGCAAATACGCAGTATTTT	CASSDGQGANTQYF
.	TRBV12-3/TRBV12-4	.	TRBJ2-7	TGTGCCAGCAGTTTTCTTCAGATTTCCGAGCAGTACTTC	CASSFLQISEQYF
TRBD1	TRBV11-2	.	TRBJ1-3	TGTGCCAGCAGCTTCCTAGGACAGGGCTCTGGAAACACCATATATTTT	CASSFLGQGSGNTIYF
.	TRBV3-1/TRBV3-2	once	TRBJ1-3	TGTGCCAGCAGCAAGGGGGGGGTCTCTGGAAACACCATATATTTT	CASSKGGVSGNTIYF
TRBD2	TRBV7-3	.	TRBJ2-7	TGTGCCAGCAGCTTAGCGGGGGGAACCTACGAGCAGTACTTC	CASSLAGGTYEQYF
.	TRBV6-5	.	TRBJ2-5	TGTGCCAGCAGCGAGGGGAGGGGGAAGACCCAGTACTTC	CASSEGRGKTQYF
.	TRBV12-5	.	TRBJ2-5	TGTGCTAGTGGTTTGGGGGAGGAGACCCAGTACTTC	CASGLGEETQYF
.	TRBV5-6	.	TRBJ2-4	TGTGCCAGCAACCAGGGGGCCAAAAACATTCAGTACTTC	CASNQGAKNIQYF
TRBD2	TRBV9	.	TRBJ2-1	TGTGCCAGCAGCGTAGGGGGCGGGAGCGCCTACAATGAGCAGTTCTTC	CASSVGGGSAYNEQFF
TRBD2	TRBV4-2	few	TRBJ2-1	TGTGCCAGCAGCATAAGCGGGAGCGGGTACAATGAGCAGTTCTTC	CASSISGSGYNEQFF
TRBD1	TRBV7-9	.	TRBJ1-2	TGTGCCAGCAGCTTAGCGGACAGGGGCTTGCGGGGCTACACCTTC	CASSLADRGLRGYTF
TRBD2	TRBV23-1	.	TRBJ2-5	TGCGCCAGCAGTCACTTAGCGGGAGAGATTAAGAAGGGCTATGAATGGCTGTGGGAGACCCAGTACTTC	CASSHLAGEIKKGYEWLWETQYF
.	TRBV7-8	.	TRBJ1-2	TGTGCCAGCAGCTTAGTGTCGGGTTCGGCCGGCTATGGCTACACCTTC	CASSLVSGSAGYGYTF
TRBD2	TRBV6-5	.	TRBJ2-3	TGTGCCAGCAGCCGCGGACTAGCGGGAGCCGATACGCAGTATTTT	CASSRGLAGADTQYF
.	TRBV4-3	.	TRBJ2-5	TGCGCCAGCAGCGTCAACACGGTGGGGGAGGTGGAGACCCAGTACTTC	CASSVNTVGEVETQYF
.	TRBV27	few	TRBJ1-2	TGTGCCAGCAGTTTATCCCCGCAGGGTTGGGGCTACACCTTC	CASSLSPQGWGYTF
.	TRBV9	.	TRBJ1-3	TGTGCCAGCAGCGACCGCGTGTCAGGGGGAAACACCATATATTTT	CASSDRVSGGNTIYF
TRBD1	TRBV6-5	.	TRBJ2-5	TGTGCCAGCAAGGGACAGGGGGCGCGGGAGACCCAGTACTTC	CASKGQGARETQYF
.	TRBV28	.	TRBJ1-2	TGTGCCAGCAGCCTAGGGGGTGGCTACACCTTC	CASSLGGGYTF
TRBD1	TRBV14	.	TRBJ2-5	TGTGCCAGCAGCCAAGATACAGGGGTGGAGACCCAGTACTTC	CASSQDTGVETQYF
.	TRBV12-3/TRBV12-4	.	TRBJ1-2	TGTGCCAGCACCGCACAGGGTTTTCGTGGCTACACCTTC	CASTAQGFRGYTF
TRBD1	TRBV4-3	.	TRBJ2-7	TGCGCCAGCAGAAAGGACAGGGGGCCCTACGAGCAGTACTTC	CASRKDRGPYEQYF
TRBD2	TRBV11-2	once	TRBJ2-5	TGTGCCAGCAGCTCGGGGACTAGCGGGCGACAGACCCAGTACTTC	CASSSGTSGRQTQYF
.	TRBV27	few	TRBJ1-2	TGTGCCAGCAGGGACAGCTGGGGTGGCTACACCTTC	CASRDSWGGYTF
.	TRBV11-2	once	TRBJ2-3	TGTGCCAGCAGCTTACTCCGCACAGATACGCAGTATTTT	CASSLLRTDTQYF
TRBD1	TRBV15	.	TRBJ1-6	TGTGCCACCAGCAGAGATAAGGGGGCAGGATCACCCCTCCACTTT	CATSRDKGAGSPLHF
.	TRBV27	.	TRBJ1-6	TGTGCCAGCAGTTTATCAATAGTATCACCCCTCCACTTT	CASSLSIVSPLHF
TRBD2	TRBV2	.	TRBJ2-1	TGTGCCAGCAGTGAGTTCGGCGGGAGGGCCTACAATGAGCAGTTCTTC	CASSEFGGRAYNEQFF
.	TRBV30	.	TRBJ2-6	TGTGCCTGGAGTTTCGGGAACTCTGGGGCCAACGTCCTGACTTTC	CAWSFGNSGANVLTF
TRBD1	TRBV25-1	.	TRBJ1-1	TGTGCCAGCAGTGCTACAGGGGAAACTGAAGCTTTCTTT	CASSATGETEAFF
TRBD1	TRBV19	.	TRBJ2-1	TGTGCCAGCCACCCCAGGACAGGGGGCTATGAGCAGTTCTTC	CASHPRTGGYEQFF
TRBD1	TRBV19	.	TRBJ1-6	TGTGCCAGTAGCCGGGACAGGGGGCCACCCCTCCACTTT	CASSRDRGPPLHF
.	TRBV19	.	TRBJ1-5	TGTGCCAGTAGTATAGTGGAGGGAAGCAATCAGCCCCAGCATTTT	CASSIVEGSNQPQHF
.	TRBV20-1	.	TRBJ1-1	TGCAGTGCCACTAGTCTCCTCGCAGCTTTCTTT	CSATSLLAAFF
.	TRBV4-1	once	TRBJ2-2	TGCGCCAGCAGCCAAGATCACGCGTTTGCCGGGGAGCTGTTTTTT	CASSQDHAFAGELFF
.	TRBV5-1	.	TRBJ1-6	TGCGCCAGCAGCTTGACCTTTTCGGGACCCCTCCACTTT	CASSLTFSGPLHF
TRBD1	TRBV6-5	.	TRBJ1-1	TGTGCCAGCACTCGACAGGGCGTGAACACTGAAGCTTTCTTT	CASTRQGVNTEAFF
.	TRBV19	.	TRBJ2-1	TGTGCCAGTAGTATGCTAGCAGGAGAGCAGTTCTTC	CASSMLAGEQFF
TRBD2	TRBV5-1	.	TRBJ2-7	TGCGCCAGCAGCTGGGGGGCTAGCGGGAGGAGGTCCTACGAGCAGTACTTC	CASSWGASGRRSYEQYF